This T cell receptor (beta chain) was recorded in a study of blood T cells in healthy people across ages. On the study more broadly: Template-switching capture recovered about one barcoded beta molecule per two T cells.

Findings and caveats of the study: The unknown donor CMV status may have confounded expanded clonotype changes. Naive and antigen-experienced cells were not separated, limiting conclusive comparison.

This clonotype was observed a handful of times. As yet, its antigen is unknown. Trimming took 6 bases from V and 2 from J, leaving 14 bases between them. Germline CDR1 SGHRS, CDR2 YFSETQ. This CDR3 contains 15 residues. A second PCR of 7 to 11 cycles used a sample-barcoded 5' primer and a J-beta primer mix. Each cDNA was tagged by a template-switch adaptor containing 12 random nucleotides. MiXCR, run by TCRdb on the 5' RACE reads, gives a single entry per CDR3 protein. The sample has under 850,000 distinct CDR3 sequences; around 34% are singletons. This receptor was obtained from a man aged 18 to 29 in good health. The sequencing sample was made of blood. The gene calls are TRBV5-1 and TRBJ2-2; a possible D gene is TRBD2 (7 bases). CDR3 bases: TGCGCCAGCATCCCCGGGGGGACAAACACCGGGGAGCTGTTTTTT. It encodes CASIPGGTNTGELFF.